The 16 T cell receptor beta chains listed next were all sequenced from one sample in a study of cytomegalovirus exposure and HLA in healthy donors (dated by TCRdb to 2015 to 2018). Library preparation used the immunoSEQ multiplex PCR assay. The multiplex PCR relied on a mix of 60 forward primers for TCR Vbeta segments and 13 reverse primers for TCR Jbeta segments. What TCRdb holds here is the immuneACCESS table cut down to in-frame rearrangements. Part of the clones is not present; checked against another copy, under half of the missing clones reflect an unresolved V gene, and the others are unexplained. Counted in this sample were 25,000 to 35,000 clones; approximately 87% of them appeared once. The leading ten clones occupy around 3% of the sample. Sequencing was carried out using PBMCs. The receptors here all came from a boy under 18 in good health and CMV-seronegative.

The chain uses TRBV6-1 and TRBJ2-7; D gene uncertain. In germline, CDR1 is MNHNS, CDR2 SASEGT. The V and J ends lost 2 bases and 2 bases respectively, with 13 bases between them. The length of the CDR3 is 15 residues. The CDR3 DNA sequence: TGTGCCAGCAGTGAATTAGCCGACCCCGCCTACGAGCAGTACTTC. This gives the protein CASSELADPAYEQYF.

This chain links TRBV5-1 with TRBJ2-7; 7 bases align to TRBD2. The trim removed 4 bases at V and 3 bases at J, leaving 7 bases unmatched. The CDR3 spans 14 residues. Germline lookup yields CDR1 SGHRS and CDR2 YFSETQ. The CDR3 coding sequence is TGCGCCAGCAGCATAAGCGGGGAGCGCTACGAGCAGTACTTC. Amino acids: CASSISGERYEQYF.

The gene calls are TRBV4-1 and TRBJ1-1; 10 bases align to TRBD1. V lost 5 bases to trimming and J lost 7 bases; unmatched junction nucleotides: 10. Germline V CDR1 and CDR2: MGHRA, YSYEKL. The CDR3 extends over 15 amino acids. The CDR3 sequence is CASSDGGQGWGEAFF. The DNA for the CDR3 is TGCGCCAGCAGCGACGGGGGACAGGGGTGGGGTGAAGCTTTCTTT.

This chain uses TRBV15 with TRBJ2-3; 9 bases match TRBD1. V was pared by 0 bases and J by 7 bases, with 11 bases of the junction left unmatched. Germline lookup yields CDR1 LNHNV and CDR2 YYDKDF (reference sequence). CDR3 length: 17 residues. The CDR3: CATSREPPGQGWNTQYF. CDR3 bases: TGTGCCACCAGCAGAGAGCCTCCGGGACAGGGATGGAATACGCAGTATTTT.

This chain connects TRBV5-1 to TRBJ2-3, with D possibly TRBD2 on 6 matching bases. Germline CDR1 and CDR2: SGHRS and YFSETQ. This CDR3 comprises 15 residues. V lost 0 bases, J lost 8 bases, and 16 bases lay in between. DNA for the CDR3: TGCGCCAGCAGCTTGGAAGTCGGGGGAGCAGGTACGCAGTATTTT. This sequence encodes CASSLEVGGAGTQYF. Full variable domain (outside the CDR3, taken from reference TRBV5-1 and TRBJ2-3): KAGVTQTPRYLIKTRGQQVTLSCSPISGHRSVSWYQQTPGQGLQFLFEYFSETQRNKGNFPGRFSGRQFSNSRSEMNVSTLELGDSALYLCASSLEVGGAGTQYFGPGTRLTVL.

The chain links TRBV5-1 to TRBJ2-7; no firm D call. V dropped 0 bases and J dropped 0 bases, with 10 bases sitting between them. Germline V lookup: CDR1 SGHRS, CDR2 YFSETQ. The CDR3 contains 15 residues. The CDR3, as DNA: TGCGCCAGCAGCTTGGGAGGTAGCAGCTCCTACGAGCAGTACTTC. Its translation is CASSLGGSSSYEQYF.

The V gene is TRBV10-3, the J gene TRBJ1-3; 7 nucleotides align to TRBD1. V was pared by 9 bases and J by 0 bases, with 2 bases of the junction left unmatched. This CDR3 is 13 amino acids long. The germline gives CDR1 ENHRY, CDR2 SYGVKD. The CDR3 loop is CAIRDSSGNTIYF. Written as DNA, the CDR3 is TGTGCCATACGGGACAGCTCTGGAAACACCATATATTTT.

The gene calls are TRBV4-3 and TRBJ2-2; 7 bases are shared with TRBD1. Germline V gene data show CDR1 as LGHNA and CDR2 as YSLEER. The CDR3 covers 15 residues. V lost 2 bases, J lost 3 bases, and 3 bases stayed unmatched. As DNA, the CDR3 is TGCGCCAGCAGCCAATTTCAGGGGGACACCGGGGAGCTGTTTTTT. Its translation is CASSQFQGDTGELFF.

This chain links TRBV6-1 with TRBJ1-2; possible D gene TRBD1, 5 bases. Germline CDR1 and CDR2: MNHNS and SASEGT. This CDR3 spans 15 amino acids. The V end was cut by 4 bases, the J end by 8 bases, with 20 bases between. CDR3 sequence reads: CASSGLTASIGGYTF. In DNA, the CDR3 is TGTGCCAGCAGTGGGTTGACAGCTTCTATCGGCGGCTACACCTTC.

The chain combines TRBV18 with TRBJ1-4; no firm D call. Trimming shortened V by 1 base and J by 7 bases, and 7 bases separated the two germline ends. The CDR3 length is 13 residues. The germline V gene has CDR1 KGHSH and CDR2 LQKENI. The CDR3 protein is CASSPLPGEKLFF. As DNA, the CDR3 is TGTGCCAGCTCACCACTACCCGGTGAAAAACTGTTTTTT.

About this clone: The germline gene is not matched at one end of the junction; a read error may be the cause. The rearrangement uses TRBV28 and TRBJ2-7; D is perhaps TRBD1 (5 bases). The CDR3 contains 17 residues. CDR1 is MDHEN, CDR2 SYDVKM, per germline. CDR3 in amino acids: CARSSIRPGHVSYEQYF. In DNA, the CDR3 is TGTGCCAGAAGTTCAATCCGACCCGGACACGTCTCCTACGAGCAGTACTTC.

DNA for the CDR3: TGCGCCAGCAGCCAAGGGACCCAACGGGGTCCCTACGAGCAGTACTTC. Translating it yields CASSQGTQRGPYEQYF. The V call is TRBV4-1, the J call TRBJ2-7, with D possibly being TRBD2 (5 bases). Germline CDR1 reads MGHRA; CDR2 reads YSYEKL. The CDR3 has 16 residues. The germline V and J ends were trimmed by 1 base and 2 bases, with 15 bases remaining between them.

This clone was seen only a few times. The chain joins TRBV30 to TRBJ2-2; 11 bases are shared with TRBD1. The CDR3 has 15 residues. The V segment lost 4 bases and the J segment 6 bases; nucleotides outside the gene matches: 7. CDR1 GTSNPN and CDR2 SVGIG come from the germline V gene (reference sequence). The CDR3 DNA reads as TGTGCCTGGAACCGGGACAGGGGGGGGGCCGGGGAGCTGTTTTTT. Amino acids: CAWNRDRGGAGELFF.

This clone occurred once. The chain recombines TRBV11-3 with TRBJ2-2; possible D gene TRBD2, 5 bases. Germline loops: CDR1 SGHNT, CDR2 YENEEA. The CDR3 totals 15 residues. The germline V and J ends were trimmed by 1 base and 4 bases, with 10 bases remaining between them. The CDR3 loop reads CASSLVLVPTGELFF. DNA for the CDR3: TGTGCCAGCAGCTTAGTACTAGTCCCCACCGGGGAGCTGTTTTTT.

The chain employs TRBV7-9 and TRBJ2-5, with TRBD1 identical over 8 bases. Near its end, the DNA agrees better with TRBJ2-7, so the J call may be wrong. Germline values: CDR1 SEHNR, CDR2 FQNEAQ (reference sequence). This CDR3 contains 15 residues. The CDR3 reads CASSMQTGVSYEQYF. The DNA of the CDR3 is TGTGCCAGCAGCATGCAGACAGGGGTGTCCTACGAGCAGTACTTC.

In its sample, this clone was seen once. DNA for the CDR3: TGTGCCATCAGTGAGAAACAGGATTGGAGGCCCCAGCATTTT. The encoded protein is CAISEKQDWRPQHF. The chain joins TRBV10-3 to TRBJ1-5; weak D call: TRBD1 (5 bases). Germline-derived CDR1 and CDR2 are ENHRY and SYGVKD. V was shortened by 2 bases and J by 9 bases, with 14 bases between the two germline ends. The CDR3 consists of 14 residues.